This T cell receptor beta chain was captured by sequencing in a study of T cells in Graves' hyperthyroidism and ophthalmopathy. Across the study: Peripheral blood was drawn at first diagnosis, prior to all treatment.

Criteria for exclusion of patients were uncontrolled infection, other autoimmune disease, pregnancy or lactation. Diagnoses used clinical symptoms, serum thyroxine and TRAb, thyroid ultrasound and orbital computed tomography. It was less than 13 ml of fresh peripheral blood that supplied the PBMCs. Between the trimmed V and J ends, which lost 1 base and 5 bases, there was a span of 21 bases. CDR3 length: 17 amino acids. Germline lookup yields CDR1 SGHTA and CDR2 FQGTGA. Amplification of TCR beta CDR3 regions used RNA as the template. An initial round of RT-PCR targeting the TCR CDR3 relied on the HTBI primer set. TCRdb used MiXCR to reprocess the multiplex PCR reads, holding one entry per CDR3 protein. The table records hundreds of thousands of distinct CDR3 sequences, about 16% of them present only once.

The TCR comes from a man in his forties or fifties with Graves' hyperthyroidism. The sample consisted of blood. The V and J genes are TRBV7-3 and TRBJ2-7; possible D gene TRBD2, 6 bases. The CDR3 spells CASSLNAGTRRANEQYF. The CDR3 nucleotides read TGTGCCAGCAGCTTAAACGCGGGCACCCGGAGGGCTAACGAGCAGTACTTC.